These 22 T cell receptor beta chains were sequenced from one sample in a study of prognosis after radiotherapy for stage I lung cancer. TCR beta CDR3 amplification from genomic DNA was performed by two-round multiplex PCR. Primers specific to each TRBV and TRBJ gene drove first-round PCR. TCRdb reprocessed the multiplex PCR reads via MiXCR and lists one record per CDR3 protein. The sample records some 35,000 distinct CDR3 sequences, under 35% being singletons. The material sequenced was PBMCs, taken before or after stereotactic body radiation therapy (not recorded which). These receptors originate from a donor over 45 with non-small cell lung cancer.

The rearrangement joins TRBV19 to TRBJ1-3; D not certain. The germline CDR1 and CDR2 sequences are LNHDA and SQIVND (reference sequence). The V gene lost 6 bases and the J gene lost 1 base, with 7 bases spanning the gap. This CDR3 is 13 amino acids long. The CDR3 region has the DNA TGTGCCAGTAGACCCCCTTCTGGAAACACCATATATTTT. Translating it yields CASRPPSGNTIYF.

V and J are TRBV7-2 and TRBJ2-7, with 9 bases lining up with TRBD2. V lost 1 base and J lost 3; bases outside the gene matches: 4. CDR1 and CDR2 (germline): SGHTA, FQGNSA. This CDR3 is built from 15 residues. In nucleotides, the CDR3 is TGTGCCAGCAGCTTAGAAGCGGGAGGTTTCTACGAGCAGTACTTC. Amino acid sequence: CASSLEAGGFYEQYF.

Only one count was recorded for this clonotype. V and J are TRBV24-1 and TRBJ2-2; possibly TRBD1 for D (6 bases). The CDR3 loop spans 13 amino acids. Germline V CDR1 and CDR2: KGHDR, SFDVKD. Trimming took off 8 bases at V and 4 bases at J, with 10 bases between the two ends. This CDR3 reads CATKGHSTGELFF. CDR3 DNA: TGTGCCACCAAGGGACACTCCACCGGGGAGCTGTTTTTT.

This clonotype was seen ten or more times. The chain recombines TRBV4-1 with TRBJ2-7; no definite D call. Germline values: CDR1 MGHRA, CDR2 YSYEKL. This CDR3 spans 15 amino acids. Trimming took off 4 bases at V and 7 bases at J, with 20 bases between the two ends. CDR3 in amino acids: CASSRSSAWMGEQYF. The CDR3 DNA is TGCGCCAGCAGCCGATCAAGCGCATGGATGGGTGAGCAGTACTTC.

The chain carries TRBV5-1 and TRBJ2-5; tentatively, D is TRBD1 (5 bases). V lost 0 bases and J lost 7, with 13 bases in between. In germline, CDR1 is SGHRS, CDR2 YFSETQ. The CDR3 loop spans 14 amino acids. DNA for the CDR3: TGCGCCAGCAGCTTGGCGGACACCTCAGGGACCCAGTACTTC. As protein: CASSLADTSGTQYF.

This clonotype is medium-sized (0.01 to 0.1%) by share. The gene calls are TRBV6-1 and TRBJ2-7; TRBD2 aligns across 12 bases. Trimming cost V 6 bases and J 4 bases; bases outside gene matches: 4. The germline CDR1 and CDR2 sequences are MNHNS and SASEGT. The CDR3 extends over 14 amino acids. The CDR3, as DNA: TGTGCCAGCAGACCCCTAGCGGGAGGGTACGAGCAGTACTTC. As protein: CASRPLAGGYEQYF.

For the CDR3, the DNA is TGTGCCAGCATTTCTAGCTGGAGCACCTACGAGCAGTACTTC. Its protein product is CASISSWSTYEQYF. The chain couples TRBV12-3 or TRBV12-4 to TRBJ2-7; D is possibly TRBD2 (5 bases). This CDR3 has 14 amino acids. The germline V and J ends were trimmed by 7 bases and 2 bases, with 15 bases remaining between them.

The CDR3 DNA follows: TGTGCCAGCAGTTGCCTTAGTACCTCAATAGACCATGAGCAGTTCTTC. Translated, it gives CASSCLSTSIDHEQFF. The V and J genes are TRBV28 and TRBJ2-1; no definite D call. Germline CDR1 reads MDHEN; CDR2 reads SYDVKM. Trimming removed 4 bases from V and 8 bases from J, with 21 bases in between. The CDR3 spans 16 residues.

This clonotype was observed a handful of times. The CDR3 nucleotides read TGTGCCAGCAGCTTAAAGGCGGCTCGGGGCACTGAAGCTTTCTTT. It codes for CASSLKAARGTEAFF. The rearrangement joins TRBV11-2 to TRBJ1-1; D is unresolved. The germline V gene has CDR1 SGHAT and CDR2 FQNNGV. Trimming cost V 2 bases and J 4 bases, with 14 bases left between them. This CDR3 contains 15 residues. Full variable domain (outside the CDR3, taken from reference TRBV11-2 and TRBJ1-1): EAGVAQSPRYKIIEKRQSVAFWCNPISGHATLYWYQQILGQGPKLLIQFQNNGVVDDSQLPKDRFSAERLKGVDSTLKIQPAKLEDSAVYLCASSLKAARGTEAFFGQGTRLTVV.

V and J are TRBV7-2 and TRBJ1-2, with no clear D. Germline assignment: CDR1 SGHTA and CDR2 FQGNSA. Trimming shortened V by 1 base and J by 8 bases, and 8 bases separated the two germline ends. The CDR3 loop spans 12 amino acids. CDR3 sequence: CASSLDARGYTF. The CDR3 DNA sequence: TGTGCCAGCAGCTTAGATGCGCGGGGCTACACCTTC.

This clonotype was detected ten times or more. V is TRBV2 and J is TRBJ2-1; 8 nucleotides line up with TRBD2. The V segment lost 7 bases and the J segment 5 bases; nucleotides outside the gene matches: 7. CDR1 SNHLY and CDR2 FYNNEI come from the germline V gene. CDR3 length equals 14 residues. The CDR3 loop is CASKISGNDNEQFF. Here the CDR3 DNA reads TGTGCCAGCAAGATTAGCGGGAACGACAATGAGCAGTTCTTC.

This clonotype is medium-sized in the sample. The chain has TRBV20-1 and TRBJ1-6; 9 nucleotides match TRBD1. The CDR3 covers 14 residues. With V trimmed by 6 bases and J by 10 bases, 10 bases remained unmatched. Germline V CDR1 and CDR2: DFQATT, SNEGSKA (reference sequence). For the CDR3, the DNA is TGCAGTGCCCCTCGACAGGGGGTAGGCTCACCCCTCCACTTT. Its translation: CSAPRQGVGSPLHF.

This clonotype was seen repeatedly, ten times or more. This chain connects TRBV19 to TRBJ2-7; D possibly corresponds to TRBD1 (6 bases). CDR1 and CDR2 (germline): LNHDA, SQIVND (reference sequence). CDR3 size: 13 residues. Trimming cost V 5 bases and J 4 bases, with 12 bases left between them. The CDR3 here is CASSPGQNYEQYF. CDR3 coding DNA: TGTGCCAGTAGTCCGGGACAAAATTACGAGCAGTACTTC.

Concerning this clonotype: A much larger clonotype is one base distant, so this may be a read error. This sequence joins TRBV29-1 and TRBJ2-1; 9 bases are a match to TRBD1. The trim removed 8 bases at V and 7 bases at J, leaving 9 bases unmatched. This CDR3 has 13 amino acids. Germline loops: CDR1 SQVTM, CDR2 ANQGSEA. The DNA of the CDR3 is TGCAGCCTCGCCGGGACAGGGAAAAATGAGCAGTTCTTC. Amino acids: CSLAGTGKNEQFF.

The chain employs TRBV11-2 and TRBJ2-1; unclear D gene. V was trimmed by 7 bases and J by 5 bases, leaving 12 bases between them. The CDR3 spans 13 residues. Germline V CDR1 and CDR2: SGHAT, FQNNGV. The CDR3 here is CASTLAVNNEQFF. CDR3 sequence (DNA): TGTGCCAGCACCCTGGCAGTCAACAATGAGCAGTTCTTC.

To note about this clonotype: This may come from a read error, since a much larger clone is one base off. The chain is built from TRBV30 and TRBJ1-6; 9 bases are a match to TRBD1. The V gene's germline CDR1 is GTSNPN and CDR2 SVGIG (reference sequence). The CDR3 extends over 13 amino acids. The CDR3 nucleotides are TGTGCCTGGAGGGGACAGGGAATCTCACCCCCCCACTTT. As protein: CAWRGQGISPPHF.

This clonotype was picked up many times. The chain recombines TRBV4-1 with TRBJ2-1; the match to TRBD1 covers 8 bases. The junction had 2 bases not matched to a gene; V was cut back by 5 bases and J by 5 bases. The CDR3 is 13 residues long. Germline V CDR1 and CDR2: MGHRA, YSYEKL. The CDR3 reads CASSKDRDNEQFF. The CDR3 coding sequence is TGCGCCAGCAGCAAGGACAGGGACAATGAGCAGTTCTTC.

This clonotype was recorded many times. V and J are TRBV2 and TRBJ2-2; 7 bases align to TRBD1. This CDR3 region has 12 residues. V was pared by 9 bases and J by 5 bases, with 3 bases of the junction left unmatched. Per the germline V gene, CDR1 is SNHLY and CDR2 is FYNNEI. This chain's CDR3 is CASTGETGELFF. The CDR3 bases are TGTGCCAGTACAGGGGAAACCGGGGAGCTGTTTTTT.

Notes on this clonotype: Because the CDR3's place on the DNA is in doubt, the DNA is left out and the CDR3 is given as listed by TCRdb. The gene calls are TRBV6-2 or TRBV6-3 and TRBJ1-2; the table's D call, TRBD1, has no DNA check behind it. The CDR3 length equals 15 residues, ends included. Germline lookup yields CDR1 MNHEY and CDR2 SVGEGT. This chain's CDR3 is CSSRLGTDDSYGCTF.

By share of the sample, this clonotype is medium-sized. The chain joins TRBV28 to TRBJ1-5; D not certain. Germline CDR1 and CDR2: MDHEN and SYDVKM. V dropped 4 bases and J dropped 6 bases, with 7 bases sitting between them. This CDR3 is 12 amino acids long. The CDR3 is CASSSPAQPQHF. The CDR3 DNA follows: TGTGCCAGCAGTTCGCCGGCTCAGCCCCAGCATTTT.

Concerning this clonotype itself: This could be a read error, since a much larger clone is one nucleotide away. This rearrangement joins TRBV25-1 to TRBJ2-1; no clear D gene. CDR1 MGHDK and CDR2 SYGVNS come from the germline V gene. The CDR3 spans 10 residues. CDR3 loop: CASSREEQLF. The DNA for the CDR3 is TGTGCCAGCAGTCGAGAGGAGCAGTTATTC.

This clonotype occurred once. This rearrangement joins TRBV2 to TRBJ2-3; tentative D call: TRBD1 (5 bases). The CDR3 runs 14 residues. The germline V and J ends were trimmed by 8 bases and 4 bases, with 16 bases remaining between them. CDR1 SNHLY and CDR2 FYNNEI come from the germline V gene. The chain's CDR3 is CASRLEGVSDTQYF. The CDR3, as DNA: TGTGCCAGCCGCCTTGAAGGGGTATCAGATACGCAGTATTTT.